A selection of T cell receptor beta chains follows, all from one sample in a study of blood T cell repertoires in COVID-19. Measured with immunoSEQ multiplex PCR; TCRdb has only the in-frame clones, and not every one. The data show around 140,000 clones, around 89% seen once. Sequenced input: peripheral blood. The receptors derive from a man aged 50-59 years with active or convalescent COVID-19. The CDR3 runs from the conserved cysteine through the conserved F or W. D genes are given only for firm matches. Clone size is shown for a subset of rows, as once, few, many or a class of expanded clone.

j_call v_call clone_size d_call cdr3_aa cdr3_nt
TRBJ2-2 TRBV5-1 once - CASSPPGFRNTGELFF TGCGCCAGCAGCCCTCCGGGGTTCCGGAACACCGGGGAGCTGTTTTTT
TRBJ1-1 TRBV2 - TRBD1 CASIKRTGPTEAFF TGTGCCAGCATCAAACGGACAGGGCCCACTGAAGCTTTCTTT
TRBJ1-5 TRBV10-3 - - CAISESWAQPQHF TGTGCCATCAGTGAGTCGTGGGCTCAGCCCCAGCATTTT
TRBJ2-5 TRBV7-8 - - CASSSSTVYQETQYF TGTGCCAGCAGCTCATCGACAGTGTACCAAGAGACCCAGTACTTC
TRBJ2-1 TRBV5-1 - TRBD2 CASSLISGSSYNEQFF TGCGCCAGCAGCTTGATCAGCGGGAGCTCCTACAATGAGCAGTTCTTC
TRBJ2-5 TRBV2 - TRBD2 CASSEGLAGGQGETQYF TGTGCCAGCAGTGAAGGGCTAGCGGGAGGGCAGGGGGAGACCCAGTACTTC
TRBJ2-1 TRBV5-5 - - CASSFSRDNEQFF TGTGCCAGCAGCTTTAGCAGGGACAATGAGCAGTTCTTC
TRBJ2-7 TRBV27 - TRBD2 CASSLREGFYEQYF TGTGCCAGCAGTTTACGGGAGGGATTCTACGAGCAGTACTTC
TRBJ2-7 TRBV30 - - CAWSRVSYEQYF TGTGCCTGGAGCCGCGTCTCCTACGAGCAGTACTTC
TRBJ1-5 TRBV6-2/TRBV6-3 - - CASSYSTGRIGGNQPQHF TGTGCCAGCAGTTACTCGACGGGACGGATCGGGGGGAATCAGCCCCAGCATTTT
TRBJ1-3 TRBV7-6 - TRBD1 CASSRDRVPGNTIYF TGTGCCAGCAGCCGGGACAGGGTGCCTGGAAACACCATATATTTT
TRBJ1-1 TRBV10-1 - - CASSEKIGGEAFF TGCGCCAGCAGCGAGAAGATTGGCGGTGAAGCTTTCTTT
TRBJ1-2 TRBV6-2/TRBV6-3 - TRBD1 CASSYSPDRELDGYTF TGTGCCAGCAGCTATTCACCGGACAGGGAATTAGACGGCTACACCTTC